This T cell receptor (beta chain) is drawn from a study of T cell repertoires in ileal Crohn's disease. Study findings and constraints: Mucosal expansions were suggested to be mainly CD8 T cells. Clonality above 26.8% at surgery always came with endoscopic recurrence.

Sequencing used immunoSEQ multiplex PCR; TCRdb keeps in-frame clones, though not all of them. Counted here are around 8,900 clones, approximately 80% occurring once; the ten biggest clones make up around 18%. Specified time point: neoterminal ileum biopsy at postoperative endoscopy, about 6 months after surgery. Details on this clone: What it binds is unknown.

This CDR3 region has 15 residues. Germline trimming cut 5 bases from V and 0 bases from J; bases unmatched to any gene: 2. In germline, CDR1 is SNHLY, CDR2 FYNNEI. This TCR came from an adult with Crohn's disease. The sample comprised ileal tissue. This chain joins TRBV2 and TRBJ2-1, with 9 bases fitting TRBD1. The CDR3 spells CASSKDRGSYNEQFF. In DNA, the CDR3 is TGTGCCAGCAGTAAGGACAGGGGCTCCTACAATGAGCAGTTCTTC.